A single sample is the source of the 14 T cell receptor beta chains below, sequenced in a study of beta chain features in type 1 diabetes. The study, taken as a whole, reports: TCRB CDR3s from Type 1 diabetes patients were moderately but significantly shorter in all four CD4+ subsets.

The antigens of these receptors remain unknown. Of the isolated RNA, all was reverse transcribed, and so the sequenced material was expressed TCRB transcripts. The assay was immunoSEQ multiplex PCR, and TCRdb's table has in-frame clones only and misses some. The sample comprises around 650,000 clones, roughly an eighth of which are singletons, and more than 0.09% rests with the top ten. Sequenced material: naive CD4+ T cells from blood. The source of these receptors is a man aged 30 to 45 with type 1 diabetes.

A few counts support this clone. V and J are TRBV29-1 and TRBJ1-5; TRBD1 might be the D (6 bases). Germline V lookup: CDR1 SQVTM, CDR2 ANQGSEA. CDR3 length: 13 residues. Trimming cost V 4 bases and J 7 bases, with 14 bases left between them. CDR3 nucleotides: TGCAGCGTTGGACAGGTGAGAGAGCAGCCCCAGCATTTT. Its protein is CSVGQVREQPQHF.

This clone was seen only a few times. This chain joins TRBV29-1 and TRBJ2-1; the match to TRBD2 covers 9 bases. The CDR3 runs 15 residues. Germline trimming cut 7 bases from V and 5 bases from J; bases unmatched to any gene: 12. Germline V gene sequence: CDR1 SQVTM, CDR2 ANQGSEA. This chain's CDR3 is CSAGPLAGRNNEQFF. The CDR3 DNA sequence: TGCAGCGCTGGGCCCCTAGCGGGGCGTAACAATGAGCAGTTCTTC.

In its sample, this clone was seen a few times. The chain employs TRBV28 and TRBJ1-2; D is perhaps TRBD1 (5 bases). This CDR3 region has 13 residues. V was shortened by 2 bases and J by 8 bases, with 12 bases between the two germline ends. Germline CDR1 is MDHEN and CDR2 is SYDVKM. The CDR3 DNA is TGTGCCAGCAGTTTAGCCCGGACATGGGGCTACACCTTC. It encodes CASSLARTWGYTF.

The chain links TRBV19 to TRBJ1-1; D is undetermined. Trimming left V 6 bases short and J 8 bases short, with 25 bases between. CDR3 length: 16 amino acids. From germline, CDR1 is LNHDA and CDR2 SQIVND (reference sequence). CDR3 region: CASSSPVGYKEEEAFF. The DNA of the CDR3 is TGTGCCAGTAGCTCTCCCGTAGGGTACAAGGAAGAGGAAGCTTTCTTT.

J is TRBJ1-5 and V is TRBV7-2; no reliable D call. CDR1 and CDR2 (germline): SGHTA, FQGNSA. The V gene lost 0 bases and the J gene lost 2 bases, with 8 bases spanning the gap. The CDR3 is made up of 15 amino acids. CDR3 coding DNA: TGTGCCAGCAGCTTAGCAAGACAAGGCAATCAGCCCCAGCATTTT. It encodes CASSLARQGNQPQHF.

The table lists this clone with a few counts. The chain is built from TRBV7-9 and TRBJ2-1; D possibly uses TRBD1 or TRBD2 (5 bases each). With 7 bases removed from V and 3 bases from J, the gap between germline ends came to 16 bases. This CDR3 spans 15 amino acids. Germline V lookup: CDR1 SEHNR, CDR2 FQNEAQ (reference sequence). CDR3 region: CASTSGGQYYNEQFF. The CDR3 DNA sequence: TGTGCCAGCACCTCAGGAGGACAATACTACAATGAGCAGTTCTTC.

In this sample, this clone turned up a few times. V gene TRBV28 combines with J gene TRBJ2-5; D possibly uses TRBD1 or TRBD2 (5 bases each). The CDR3 runs to 13 residues. Germline CDR1 reads MDHEN; CDR2 reads SYDVKM. V was trimmed by 5 bases and J by 2 bases, leaving 9 bases between them. The CDR3 nucleotides read TGTGCCAGCAGTGCCGGGGCTCAAGAGACCCAGTACTTC. Its translation is CASSAGAQETQYF. The variable domain in full, completed from reference TRBV28 and TRBJ2-5, reads DVKVTQSSRYLVKRTGEKVFLECVQDMDHENMFWYRQDPGLGLRLIYFSYDVKMKEKGDIPEGYSVSREKKERFSLILESASTNQTSMYLCASSAGAQETQYFGPGTRLLVL.

The chain recombines TRBV7-2 with TRBJ2-7; tentative D call: TRBD1 (6 bases). Trimming took off 5 bases at V and 6 bases at J, with 17 bases between the two ends. CDR3 length: 14 residues. CDR1 is SGHTA and CDR2 is FQGNSA in the germline V gene. CDR3 nucleotide sequence: TGTGCCAGCAGCGGACTTACAGGGTTCGCCGAGCAGTACTTC. It yields the protein CASSGLTGFAEQYF.

V usage is TRBV6-1 and J usage is TRBJ2-2, with TRBD2 matching over 7 bases. The CDR3 loop spans 16 amino acids. The trim removed 1 base at V and 2 bases at J, leaving 4 bases unmatched. CDR1 is MNHNS and CDR2 is SASEGT in the germline V gene. CDR3 in DNA: TGTGCCAGCAGTGAAGTGGGACTACCCAACACCGGGGAGCTGTTTTTT. Its translation: CASSEVGLPNTGELFF.

This clone was seen a handful of times. The chain links TRBV5-1 to TRBJ1-2, with D unresolved. Germline CDR1 is SGHRS and CDR2 is YFSETQ. Between the trimmed V and J ends, which lost 4 bases and 2 bases, there was a span of 12 bases. The CDR3 consists of 14 residues. CDR3 DNA sequence: TGCGCCAGCAGCCCGGCCACAGTGAACTATGGCTACACCTTC. Translating it yields CASSPATVNYGYTF.

The chain recombines TRBV10-3 with TRBJ1-1; D is undetermined. The V and J ends lost 4 bases and 2 bases respectively, with 14 bases between them. Germline V lookup: CDR1 ENHRY, CDR2 SYGVKD. The CDR3 is 15 residues long. In nucleotides, the CDR3 is TGTGCCATCAGTGCCGGTCAGGTATCTAACACTGAAGCTTTCTTT. Amino acids: CAISAGQVSNTEAFF.

The gene calls are TRBV11-3 and TRBJ2-5; TRBD1 agrees at 9 bases. The germline CDR1 and CDR2 sequences are SGHNT and YENEEA. V shed 5 bases, J shed 3 bases, and the junction held 7 bases outside the gene matches. CDR3 length: 15 residues. The CDR3: CASSPPGQGEETQYF. CDR3 in DNA: TGTGCCAGCAGCCCCCCGGGACAGGGAGAAGAGACCCAGTACTTC.

The chain combines TRBV6-5 with TRBJ2-5; D not resolved. This CDR3 has 15 residues. With 5 bases removed from V and 3 bases from J, the gap between germline ends came to 16 bases. From germline, CDR1 is MNHEY and CDR2 SVGAGI. For the CDR3, the DNA is TGTGCCAGCAGTCCGATCGGTACGGCCGAAGAGACCCAGTACTTC. This translates into CASSPIGTAEETQYF.

V is TRBV7-9 and J is TRBJ1-1; D is undetermined. Germline V CDR1 and CDR2: SEHNR, FQNEAQ (reference sequence). The ends were cut back, 5 bases at V and 1 base at J, with 14 bases in the middle. The CDR3 has 15 amino acids. The CDR3 reads CASSHNPGKNTEAFF. The CDR3 DNA follows: TGTGCCAGCAGCCACAACCCCGGGAAGAACACTGAAGCTTTCTTT.